Included here is one T cell receptor beta chain sequence, with context. Antigen unknown. These data are taken from a study of identical twins. V was clipped by 7 bases and J by 7 bases, with 9 bases between them. This CDR3 comprises 10 residues. Per the germline V gene, CDR1 is DFQATT and CDR2 is SNEGSKA (reference sequence). From the 5' RACE reads, TCRdb called clonotypes with MiXCR, one entry per CDR3 protein. The sample consists of 650,000 to 750,000 distinct CDR3 sequences, around 20% of them appearing once. Study observations and caveats: Models predicted too little out-of-frame TCR alpha sharing in monozygotic twins.

The same data also contributed to another study, on T cells expressing NK-cell markers.

The chain is built from TRBV20-1 and TRBJ2-3, with TRBD2 as a possible D gene (5 bases). The clonotype comes from a woman between 18 and 29 years old in good health. Material: PBMCs. CDR3 region: CSVLANTQYF. CDR3 DNA sequence: TGCAGTGTTTTAGCGAATACGCAGTATTTT.